Listed here is a single T cell receptor beta chain. This clone occurred once. Its antigen target is currently unknown. Base qualities were left out, and no much larger clone turns up one base away. The data were taken from a study of cytomegalovirus exposure and HLA in healthy donors (dated by TCRdb to the late 2010s). Context from the whole study: An earlier analysis of roughly 630 of the donors reported about 250 Gb of sequence data and roughly 110 million unique TCR beta sequences from about 200 million T cells. Roughly 300 gigabases of sequencing data and about 92 million unique TCR sequences made up an early release that covered several hundred HLA-typed donors. Among the approximately 430 genotyped donors, more than 70% belonged to the genetic ancestry cluster associated with self-reported Caucasian donors. The study aimed to test whether signatures of past pathogen exposure could be identified by cataloging public T cell receptors. The study used immunosequencing to profile the T cell repertoires of several hundred subjects and linked those repertoires to cytomegalovirus serostatus. Along with the approximately 650-subject first cohort, a separate validation cohort of 120 different subjects was used. To predict cytomegalovirus infection status, the study combined high-throughput TCR immunosequencing, statistical association of individual TCRs with disease status, and machine learning. To study patterns of TCR occurrence, a later analysis re-analyzed previously published TCR beta repertoires from around 660 donors and added high-resolution HLA genotyping. The later analysis used no new phenotypic data to find candidate immune exposures, relying instead on TCR beta sequences and their occurrence across donors. An earlier analysis of about 620 of the donors applied high-throughput TCR beta sequencing to assess whether each TCR beta V gene segment acted as functional or pseudogenic. Donor age, sex, ethnicity and CMV serostatus were collected together with the repertoire data. A later genetic analysis took genome-wide SNP genotypes for about 65% of the 666 donors and used that subset as a discovery cohort. Every discovery cohort repertoire had been produced on one sequencing platform. Class I and class II HLA loci were covered by the typing at four-digit resolution. Typing coverage varied by locus: roughly 620-640 donors for A, B, C, DRB1 and DQB1; roughly 500 for DQA1; about 570 for DPA1; more than 450 for DPB1. Because of strong linkage in the cohort, roughly five DR-DQ haplotypes were treated as single units for association and clustering. Across some 400 genotyped donors of the cohort, an average of roughly 250,000 unique TCR beta nucleotide sequences per donor were sequenced, and 15% to 20% of those sequences were non-productive. Results the study describes overall, beyond this receptor: In a later analysis, HLA-associated TCR beta chains were found to be more clonally expanded and to have lower generation probabilities than equally common non-associated chains. A later genetic analysis reported fewer N-insertions in productive TCRs among donors in an Asian-associated ancestry cluster than the roughly 620-donor mean. The classifier was reported to diagnose cytomegalovirus status with high specificity and sensitivity in both the original cohort and the validation cohort. Some IMGT-functional V segments, including TRBV6-2 and TRBV6-3, could not be told apart with the 87-base-pair reads, so those segments were excluded. According to a later analysis, TCR association rates differed among HLA loci, with DRB1 alleles showing the most associated TCRs and HLA-C alleles showing the fewest. According to a later analysis, parvovirus B19, influenza, CMV and Epstein-Barr virus appeared linked to several top co-occurrence clusters. Assigning TCR associations to individual alleles was difficult when HLA alleles, especially DR and DQ, strongly co-occurred. A later analysis found that most CMV-associated TCR beta chains appeared HLA-restricted, with HLA associations seemingly driven largely by CMV exposure. This cohort had only TCR beta chains sequenced, and the lack of alpha or paired-chain data limited which features could be detected. Because counts were too low, roughly 17 rarely observed V segments, including chromosome 9 orphons, were left out of the earlier analysis of a few hundred of the donors. Because HLA typing was unavailable for some donors at each locus, only the typed subset was used in association tests. A few of the identified cytomegalovirus-associated TCR beta chains were confirmed in vitro to be specific for cytomegalovirus antigens. The sequencing pipeline was judged likely to have produced a cluster of highly shared sequence variants as a technical artifact. The authors suggested that the approach could potentially be extended to other disease states and immunological phenotypes. A total of 150 or so TCR beta chains were listed by the study as associated with cytomegalovirus. Presence/absence analyses assumed roughly uniform sequencing depth across donors, an assumption that may not hold. Specific HLA alleles were associated with 15,000 to 20,000 TCR beta sequences at a false discovery rate of 0.05 in a later analysis. Correlated functional status among segregating V segments might reflect linkage disequilibrium, but an unknown experimental factor could not be ruled out. The only immune exposure information available for the cohort was CMV serostatus. Most TCR sequences were seen in very few donors, while some public TCRs were found in many individuals. Broadly in line with IMGT annotations, most TCR beta V segments showed up in productive rearrangements about 87% or about 30% of the time in an earlier analysis of 450 to 750 of the donors. A further reported finding was that TCR beta sequences accurately predicted the HLA-A and HLA-B alleles for most subjects in the first cohort. V-gene and J-gene trimming of TCR beta chains was associated with a missense DCLRE1C variant in a later genetic analysis, and the association was replicated in an independent cohort.

Library preparation employed the immunoSEQ multiplex PCR assay. For the multiplex PCR, a mixture combining 60 forward primers for TCR Vbeta segments and 13 reverse primers for TCR Jbeta segments was used. Amplification of the CDR3 region of rearranged TCR beta genes was performed with a multiplex PCR assay on genomic DNA. The Illumina HiSeq System was used to sequence the amplified TCR beta libraries as 87-base-pair reads. In the original analysis: A later analysis counted about 80 million unique TCR beta chains across the 650 to 800 repertoires, and around 9.9 million of these chains were shared by at least two donors. To remove PCR and sequencing errors, raw reads were error-corrected and collapsed into unique sequences using a nearest-neighbor algorithm that merged closely related sequences. Alignment of CDR3 sequences to IMGT reference sequences was used to assign V, D and J gene segments. For a sequence to be retained, at least a six-nucleotide match to both a V gene segment and a J gene segment was required. A rearrangement was called productive if the CDR3 had no stop codons and remained in frame with V and J, and every other rearrangement was called non-productive. Following IMGT convention, CDR3 was defined as the stretch from the second conserved V-encoded cysteine to the conserved J-encoded phenylalanine. In an earlier analysis of some 550 of the donors, sequences lacking an unambiguous match to a single V gene segment were excluded. An earlier analysis of around 600 of the donors classified V segments as functional when productive rearrangements were above 56.7% and as segregating when the standard deviation between donors was above 5%. To diagnose cytomegalovirus status from the catalog of TCR beta chain sequences, a statistical classification framework was built. V and J gene assignment, in a later analysis, came from comparing TCR nucleotide sequences with IMGT/GENE-DB human TR gene sequences. In a later analysis, CDR3 sequences and most-parsimonious VDJ recombination scenarios were assigned using the TCRdist pipeline. In a later analysis, each TCR beta chain was defined by its CDR3 amino acid sequence together with its V-gene family, and reads without a unique V-gene family were excluded. A later analysis removed several hundred highly shared, low-generation-probability nucleotide sequences to deal with suspected cross-contamination and a sequencing artifact. In a later analysis, a clonal expansion index was calculated for each public chain from normalized within-repertoire ranks of inferred template counts. In a later analysis, generation probabilities were computed using a VDJ recombination model fitted to out-of-frame rearrangements, and the results were checked against IGoR. In a later analysis, hypergeometric tests were used to score TCR-TCR, TCR-HLA and TCR-CMV co-occurrence, with a repertoire-size bias correction applied to TCR pairs. To estimate false discovery rates, a later analysis permuted the HLA or CMV assignments 20 times. In a later analysis, co-occurring TCRs were grouped with DBSCAN, and TCRdist sequence similarity was added when clustering was performed within HLA-allele-positive subsets. Co-occurrence clustering excluded repertoires with fewer than 30,000 or more than 120,000 public chains, plus five with anomalous nucleotide sharing. This is the immuneACCESS table as TCRdb keeps it, with only in-frame sequences that have V and J called. A part of the clones is gone; compared with another copy, unresolved V genes explain less than half, and the rest is unexplained. The DNA was the basis for D and trimming; V, J and clone size are from that table. The sample table shows 85,000 to 100,000 clones, and approximately 80% are seen once. About 0.69% of the sample goes to the ten largest clones.

The cohort was made up of approximately 700 healthy bone marrow donors. Cohort members were all nominally healthy when sampled, although unrecorded immune exposures were likely present. The donor was CMV seronegative and was included in the group of hundreds of seronegative cohort members. Every donor gave a peripheral blood sample, and the peripheral blood mononuclear cells from that sample were used for TCR beta sequencing. The Qiagen DNeasy Blood Extraction Kit was used to extract genomic DNA from the blood cell samples. As encoded in the germline V gene (reference sequence), CDR1 is SGHNT while CDR2 is YYREEE. The CDR3, cysteine through phenylalanine, is 16 amino acids long. Only CDR3 DNA remains: 48 bases, in frame from the first base. The germline V end is reduced by 5 bases and the J end by 0 bases; junction bases left unmatched: 8.

The clonotype comes from a woman aged 60-70 years in good health and CMV-seronegative. The chain links TRBV5-4 with TRBJ2-4; TRBD2 agrees with 7 junctional bases. Sequencing was performed on PBMCs. The encoded CDR3 is CASSDGGSLAKNIQYF. The nucleotide sequence is TGTGCCAGCAGTGACGGGGGGAGCCTAGCCAAAAACATTCAGTACTTC.